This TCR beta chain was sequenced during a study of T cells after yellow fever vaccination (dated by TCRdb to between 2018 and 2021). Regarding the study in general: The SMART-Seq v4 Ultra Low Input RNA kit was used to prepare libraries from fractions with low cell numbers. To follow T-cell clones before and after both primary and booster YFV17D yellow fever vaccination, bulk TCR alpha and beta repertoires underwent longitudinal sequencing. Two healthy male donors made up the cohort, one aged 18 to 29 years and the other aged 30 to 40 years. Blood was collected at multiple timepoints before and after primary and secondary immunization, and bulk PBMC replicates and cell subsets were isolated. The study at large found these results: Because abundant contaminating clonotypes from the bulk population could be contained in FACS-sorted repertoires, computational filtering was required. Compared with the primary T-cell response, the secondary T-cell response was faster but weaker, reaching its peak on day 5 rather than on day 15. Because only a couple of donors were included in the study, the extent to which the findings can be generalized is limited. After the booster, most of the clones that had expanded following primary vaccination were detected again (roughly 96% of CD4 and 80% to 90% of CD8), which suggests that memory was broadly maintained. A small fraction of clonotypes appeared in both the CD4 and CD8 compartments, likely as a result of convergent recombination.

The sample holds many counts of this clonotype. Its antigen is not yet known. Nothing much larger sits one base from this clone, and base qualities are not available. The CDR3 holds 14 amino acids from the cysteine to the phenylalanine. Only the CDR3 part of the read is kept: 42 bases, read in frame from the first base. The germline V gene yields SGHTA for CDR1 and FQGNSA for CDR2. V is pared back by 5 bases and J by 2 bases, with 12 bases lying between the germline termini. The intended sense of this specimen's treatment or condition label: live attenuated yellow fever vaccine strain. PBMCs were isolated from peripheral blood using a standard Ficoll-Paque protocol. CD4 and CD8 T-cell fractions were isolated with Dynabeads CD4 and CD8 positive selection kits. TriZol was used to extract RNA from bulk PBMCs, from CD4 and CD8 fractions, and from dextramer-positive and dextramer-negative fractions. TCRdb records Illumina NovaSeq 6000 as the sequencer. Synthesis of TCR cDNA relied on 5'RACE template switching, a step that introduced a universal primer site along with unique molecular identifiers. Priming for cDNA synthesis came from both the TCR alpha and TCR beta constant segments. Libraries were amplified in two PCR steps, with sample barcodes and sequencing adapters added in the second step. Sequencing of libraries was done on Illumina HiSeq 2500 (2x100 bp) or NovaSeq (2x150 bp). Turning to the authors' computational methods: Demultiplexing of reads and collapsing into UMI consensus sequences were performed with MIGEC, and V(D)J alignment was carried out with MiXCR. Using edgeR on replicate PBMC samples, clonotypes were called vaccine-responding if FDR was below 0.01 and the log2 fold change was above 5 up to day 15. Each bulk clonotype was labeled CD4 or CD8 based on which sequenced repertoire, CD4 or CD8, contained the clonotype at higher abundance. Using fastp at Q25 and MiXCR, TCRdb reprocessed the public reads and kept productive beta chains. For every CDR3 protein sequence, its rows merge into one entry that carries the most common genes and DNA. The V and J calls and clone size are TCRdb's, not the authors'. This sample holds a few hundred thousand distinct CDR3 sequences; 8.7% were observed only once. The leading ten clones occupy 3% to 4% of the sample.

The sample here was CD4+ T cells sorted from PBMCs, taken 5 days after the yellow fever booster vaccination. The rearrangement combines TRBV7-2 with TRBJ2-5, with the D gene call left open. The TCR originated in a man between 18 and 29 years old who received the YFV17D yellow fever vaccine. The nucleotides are TGTGCCAGCAGCCGTTCTGGGTTGCAAGAGACCCAGTACTTC. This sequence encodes CASSRSGLQETQYF.